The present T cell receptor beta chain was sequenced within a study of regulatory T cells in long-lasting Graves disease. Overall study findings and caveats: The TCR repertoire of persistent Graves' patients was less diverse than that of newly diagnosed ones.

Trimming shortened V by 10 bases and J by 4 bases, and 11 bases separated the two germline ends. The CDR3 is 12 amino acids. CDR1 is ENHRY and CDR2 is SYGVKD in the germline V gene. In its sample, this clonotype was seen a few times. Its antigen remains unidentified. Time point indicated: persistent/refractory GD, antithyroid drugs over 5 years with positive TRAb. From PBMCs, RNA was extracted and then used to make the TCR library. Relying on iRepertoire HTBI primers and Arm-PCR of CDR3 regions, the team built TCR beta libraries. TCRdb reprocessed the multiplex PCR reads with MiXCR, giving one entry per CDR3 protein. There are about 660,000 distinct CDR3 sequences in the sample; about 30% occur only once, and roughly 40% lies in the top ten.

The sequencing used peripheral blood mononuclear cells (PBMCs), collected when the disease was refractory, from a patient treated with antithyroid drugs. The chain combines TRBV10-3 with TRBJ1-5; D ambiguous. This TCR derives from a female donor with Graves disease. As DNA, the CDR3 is TGTGCCACTAAGGCGGGGAATCAGCCCCAGCATTTT. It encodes CATKAGNQPQHF.